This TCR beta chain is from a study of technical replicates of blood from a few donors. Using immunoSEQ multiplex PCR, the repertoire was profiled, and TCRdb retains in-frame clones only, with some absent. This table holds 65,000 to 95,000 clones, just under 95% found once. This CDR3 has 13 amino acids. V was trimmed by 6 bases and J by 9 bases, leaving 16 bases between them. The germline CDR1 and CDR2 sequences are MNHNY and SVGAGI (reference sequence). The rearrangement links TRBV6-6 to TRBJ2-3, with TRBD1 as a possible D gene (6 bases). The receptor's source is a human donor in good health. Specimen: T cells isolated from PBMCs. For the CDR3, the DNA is TGTGCCAGCAGCCAAACCAGGGACACCACGCAGTATTTT. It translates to CASSQTRDTTQYF.